This T cell receptor (beta chain) originates from a study of graft-versus-host responses after intestinal transplantation (dated by TCRdb to about 2021). Background on the whole study: Recipients received multivisceral, liver-intestinal, or isolated intestinal transplants. All recipients received anti-thymocyte globulin induction followed by maintenance tacrolimus and steroids for approximately 3 years. After intestinal transplantation, graft-versus-host and host-versus-graft alloreactive T cell clones in the graft, circulation and bone marrow were tracked using bulk TCR-beta CDR3 sequencing. To identify alloreactive clones, pre-transplant mixed lymphocyte reaction products were sequenced and then compared with unstimulated pre-transplant donor and recipient T cells. A cohort of about two dozen intestinal transplant recipients, including one retransplant, was enrolled, and a few patients lacking pretransplant specimens were excluded. A peak of at least 4% donor T cells among recipient peripheral blood mononuclear cells was the definition used for donor T cell macrochimerism. Rather than going through the commercial service, samples from three later patients were sequenced in-house on an Illumina MiSeq and processed with MiXCR. General study outcomes and caveats: Peak levels of circulating GvH clones were associated with declines in HvG clones early after transplant. GvH clones were detected in recipient bone marrow, and some appeared earlier in ileal mucosa or blood, consistent with an intestinal mucosal origin. In patients with donor T cell macrochimerism, the allografts had high GvH to HvG T cell clonal ratios. Conclusions were limited by the relatively low number and heterogeneity of intestinal transplant patients.

Sample time point, as interpreted from the label and publication: cells obtained before transplantation from donor or recipient. CD3+CD4+ and CD3+CD8+ populations were FACS-sorted from unstimulated pre-transplant donor and recipient cells taken from spleen or lymph nodes. Library preparation used the immunoSEQ multiplex PCR assay. For most patients, genomic DNA was isolated using the Qiagen DNeasy Blood and Tissue Kit and was shipped frozen to Adaptive Biotechnologies for TCR sequencing. For most patients, high-throughput TCR-beta CDR3 sequencing of genomic DNA was performed by Adaptive Biotechnologies. The original pipeline was this. TCR sequencing data were retrieved from Adaptive's ImmunoSEQ software for around 18 patients, whereas three other patients were processed with MiXCR and VDJtools. To correct CD4 versus CD8 sorting errors, sequences present in both subsets at a frequency ratio below 5:1 were removed. CDR3 nucleotide sequences shared between donor and recipient were removed because their origin could not be assigned. To be classed as alloreactive, a clone needed at least 2-fold expansion over unstimulated cells and a minimum CFSE-low frequency of 0.002% (template counts) or 0.001% (read counts). Clones were considered mappable if detected in sequenced pre-transplant spleen, lymph node, or MLR CFSE-low populations of the donor or recipient. Cumulative frequency of alloreactive clones was calculated as a percentage of all sequences weighted by copy number. TCRdb retrieved this table from immuneACCESS and kept in-frame rearrangements only. Not all clones are present; in checked studies, unresolved V genes account for under half, and no reason is known for the remainder. That table is the source of V, J and clone size, and D and trimming were worked out from the DNA. The sample contains approximately 100,000 clones, 85% to 90% of them found a single time. Around 0.11% of the sample is taken by the ten largest.

Sequences SNHLY (CDR1) and FYNNEI (CDR2) are obtained from the germline V gene. The junction shows trimming of 4 bases on V and 0 bases on J, plus 6 bases between the germline ends. The CDR3 starts with the cysteine, ends with the phenylalanine, and has 13 residues. Only the CDR3 DNA stays, 39 bases, in frame from base 1. Turning to this clone: The target of this receptor is not known. No base qualities exist here, and no much larger clone lies one base off it.

Here the chain combines TRBV2 and TRBJ1-1; there is no confident call for the D gene. The origin of this receptor is a human donor who received an intestinal transplant. Sequencing used unstimulated CD4+ T cells sorted from spleen or lymph node cells, obtained before intestinal transplant. The CDR3 region: CASSVTVNTEAFF. At the DNA level, the sequence is TGTGCCAGCAGTGTCACGGTGAACACTGAAGCTTTCTTT.